The rows below give T cell receptor beta chains drawn from one sample of a study of cytomegalovirus exposure and HLA in healthy donors. The protocol was immunoSEQ multiplex PCR, while the TCRdb copy is restricted to in-frame clones and leaves out a portion. Of under 150,000 clones in the sample, around 83% are singletons; the top ten hold approximately 2.6%. Sequences were obtained from PBMCs. All receptors come from a man aged 45-65 years in good health and CMV-seronegative. Both conserved end residues are part of each CDR3. Fields, in order: J gene, V gene, CDR3 protein.

j_call: TRBJ1-2; v_call: TRBV6-5; cdr3_aa: CASSSRGGGGYGYTF
j_call: TRBJ2-1; v_call: TRBV5-1; cdr3_aa: CASSLGPGAGNEQFF
j_call: TRBJ2-7; v_call: TRBV5-1; cdr3_aa: CASSFGTSGDYEQYF
j_call: TRBJ2-3; v_call: TRBV2; cdr3_aa: CASSDTRDTQYF
j_call: TRBJ1-2; v_call: TRBV13; cdr3_aa: CASSPTDQGGSYGYTF
j_call: TRBJ1-4; v_call: TRBV19; cdr3_aa: CASRDLNGEEKLFF
j_call: TRBJ2-2; v_call: TRBV30; cdr3_aa: CAWVRDKHTGELFF
j_call: TRBJ1-3; v_call: TRBV18; cdr3_aa: CASSPSAGAGNTIYF
j_call: TRBJ1-1; v_call: TRBV7-9; cdr3_aa: CASIPPGRTEAFF
j_call: TRBJ1-4; v_call: TRBV9; cdr3_aa: CASSDGQGAGEKLFF
j_call: TRBJ1-1; v_call: TRBV6-5; cdr3_aa: CASSYRQGLMNTEAFF
j_call: TRBJ1-6; v_call: TRBV30; cdr3_aa: CAWSVAGQGINSPLHF
j_call: TRBJ2-7; v_call: TRBV7-8; cdr3_aa: CASSSPGQGIYEQYF
j_call: TRBJ2-3; v_call: TRBV7-9; cdr3_aa: CASSLLTAEGTDTQYF
j_call: TRBJ1-1; v_call: TRBV4-1; cdr3_aa: CASSQEEGLFDTEAFF
j_call: TRBJ1-2; v_call: TRBV19; cdr3_aa: CASKSYYGYTF
j_call: TRBJ1-1; v_call: TRBV7-9; cdr3_aa: CASSLAPTGNTEAFF
j_call: TRBJ2-1; v_call: TRBV19; cdr3_aa: CASSSGGEIYNEQFF
j_call: TRBJ1-5; v_call: TRBV5-1; cdr3_aa: CASQAQGPNQPQHF
j_call: TRBJ2-5; v_call: TRBV27; cdr3_aa: CASKSGEGETQYF
j_call: TRBJ1-1; v_call: TRBV7-8; cdr3_aa: CASSSKRTGDEAFF
j_call: TRBJ2-1; v_call: TRBV5-4; cdr3_aa: CASVASGEQFF
j_call: TRBJ1-2; v_call: TRBV2; cdr3_aa: CASSEYNKRGYTF
j_call: TRBJ1-2; v_call: TRBV6-5; cdr3_aa: CASSYSSPSLYGYTF
j_call: TRBJ1-4; v_call: TRBV4-1; cdr3_aa: CASSPPTGRNEKLFF
j_call: TRBJ2-2; v_call: TRBV2; cdr3_aa: CASLQGVNTGELFF
j_call: TRBJ1-5; v_call: TRBV18; cdr3_aa: CASSPFTARGGNQPQHF
j_call: TRBJ2-5; v_call: TRBV6-5; cdr3_aa: CASSPRGGPQYF
j_call: TRBJ1-5; v_call: TRBV27; cdr3_aa: CASSPWDRELQPQHF
j_call: TRBJ2-5; v_call: TRBV6-5; cdr3_aa: CASSAGETQYF
j_call: TRBJ1-6; v_call: TRBV30; cdr3_aa: CAWGQDYNSPLHF
j_call: TRBJ2-7; v_call: TRBV6-6; cdr3_aa: CASSYATSGDSYEQYF
j_call: TRBJ2-4; v_call: TRBV2; cdr3_aa: CASSPRLAGVGNIQYF
j_call: TRBJ1-1; v_call: TRBV19; cdr3_aa: CASSMGGTEAFF
j_call: TRBJ2-5; v_call: TRBV5-1; cdr3_aa: CASSPQGETQYF
j_call: TRBJ1-1; v_call: TRBV2; cdr3_aa: CASSPETGTEAFF
j_call: TRBJ2-3; v_call: TRBV5-1; cdr3_aa: CASNTGGAGDTQYF
j_call: TRBJ2-3; v_call: TRBV5-1; cdr3_aa: CASSQEMQGTDTQYF
j_call: TRBJ2-2; v_call: TRBV7-3; cdr3_aa: CASSPRSGFLETGELFF
j_call: TRBJ1-2; v_call: TRBV6-5; cdr3_aa: CASKTHRTNYGYTF
j_call: TRBJ1-2; v_call: TRBV4-1; cdr3_aa: CASSQVQGNGGYTF
j_call: TRBJ1-4; v_call: TRBV7-8; cdr3_aa: CASSLRRVNEKLFF
j_call: TRBJ2-1; v_call: TRBV27; cdr3_aa: CASSPNGGISLNNEQFF
j_call: TRBJ2-7; v_call: TRBV4-1; cdr3_aa: CASSQELGQGYEQYF
j_call: TRBJ2-2; v_call: TRBV20-1; cdr3_aa: CSAADTGELFF
j_call: TRBJ1-3; v_call: TRBV7-8; cdr3_aa: CASSAGAWAFSGNTIYF
j_call: -; v_call: TRBV4-1; cdr3_aa: CASSQRASYEQYF
j_call: TRBJ1-2; v_call: TRBV20-1; cdr3_aa: CSARTGGYTF